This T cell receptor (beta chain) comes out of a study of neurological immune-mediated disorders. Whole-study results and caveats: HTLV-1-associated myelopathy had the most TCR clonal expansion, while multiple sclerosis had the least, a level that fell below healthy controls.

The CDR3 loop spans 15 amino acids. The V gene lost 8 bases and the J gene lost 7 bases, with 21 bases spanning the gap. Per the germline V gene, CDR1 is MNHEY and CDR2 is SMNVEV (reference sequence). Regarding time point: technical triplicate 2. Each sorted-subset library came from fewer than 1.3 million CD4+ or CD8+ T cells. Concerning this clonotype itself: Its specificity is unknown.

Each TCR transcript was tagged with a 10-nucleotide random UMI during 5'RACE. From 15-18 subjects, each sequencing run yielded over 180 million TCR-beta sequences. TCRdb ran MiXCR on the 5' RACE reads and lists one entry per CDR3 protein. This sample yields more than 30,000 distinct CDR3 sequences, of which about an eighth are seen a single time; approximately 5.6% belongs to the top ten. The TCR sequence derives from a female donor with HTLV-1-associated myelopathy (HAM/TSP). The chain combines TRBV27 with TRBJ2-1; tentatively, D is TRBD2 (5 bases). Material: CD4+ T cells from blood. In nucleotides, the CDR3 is TGTGCCAGCTCCCTGAACAACCGACGGGGTAATGAGCAGTTCTTC. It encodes CASSLNNRRGNEQFF.